This TCR beta chain was found in a study of OX40 agonist ivuxolimab in advanced cancers. Study observations and caveats: There were, on average, more expanded clones in CD8+ T cells than in CD4+.

The length of the CDR3 is 16 residues. V was clipped by 0 bases and J by 5 bases; unmatched bases: 6. Germline CDR1 and CDR2: SGHDT and YYEEEE. Assay used: immunoSEQ multiplex PCR; TCRdb lists only in-frame clones, some missing. The data show approximately 130,000 clones, roughly 91% seen once. On this clone: What it recognizes is unknown.

This specimen was CD4+ or CD8+ T cells sorted from blood, taken in a trial of the OX40 agonist ivuxolimab. V is TRBV5-6 and J is TRBJ2-1; TRBD2 aligns across 9 bases. The sequence was collected from an adult with an advanced solid tumor such as melanoma, head and neck, liver or kidney cancer. The CDR3 reads CASSLGGGGANNEQFF. Written as DNA, the CDR3 is TGTGCCAGCAGCTTGGGCGGCGGGGGGGCCAACAATGAGCAGTTCTTC.